What follows are 2 T cell receptor beta chains derived from one specimen sequenced in a study of T cell responses to AZD1222 COVID-19 vaccine. TCRdb keeps only in-frame clones here, not all; method: immunoSEQ multiplex PCR. Of roughly 81,000 clones listed, about 90% were seen once; the top ten hold 15% to 20%. The specimen comprised peripheral blood, sampled on day 0 of AZD1222 vaccination. All receptors come from an adult in good health.

The J gene is TRBJ1-1, the V gene TRBV15; D gene uncertain. CDR1 and CDR2 from the germline V gene are LNHNV and YYDKDF (reference sequence). The CDR3 is 13 residues long. The V end was cut by 0 bases, the J end by 1 base, with 3 bases between. The CDR3: CATSREQNTEAFF. The CDR3 coding sequence is TGTGCCACCAGCAGAGAACAGAACACTGAAGCTTTCTTT.

V usage is TRBV11-2 and J usage is TRBJ1-1; D not certain. The germline V gene has CDR1 SGHAT and CDR2 FQNNGV. With 4 bases removed from V and 0 bases from J, the gap between germline ends came to 6 bases. There are 13 residues in the CDR3. CDR3: CASSSTVNTEAFF. CDR3 DNA sequence: TGTGCCAGCAGCTCGACGGTGAACACTGAAGCTTTCTTT.